The clone carrying this T cell receptor beta chain has a handful of counts. The data derive from a study of identical twins. Only healthy Caucasians were enrolled as donors. The CDR3 runs to 11 residues. V was clipped by 3 bases and J by 8 bases, with 6 bases between them. CDR1 and CDR2 from the germline V gene are ENHRY and SYGVKD. Using its own MiXCR run on the 5' RACE reads, TCRdb lists one record per CDR3 protein. The sample holds approximately 500,000 distinct CDR3 sequences, 20% to 25% seen once. This same sample was also part of a study on T cells expressing NK-cell markers. From that paper: The TCR beta repertoires were obtained from sorted CD3+CD56+NKG2C+, CD3+CD56+NKG2C- and CD3+CD56-NKG2C+ T cells.

The V and J genes are TRBV10-3 and TRBJ2-3; D remains ambiguous. The receptor was derived from a woman under 30 in good health. Material for sequencing was CD4+ T cells sorted from blood. The CDR3 coding sequence is TGTGCCATCAGTGATGGCGTTACGCAGTATTTT. Amino acids: CAISDGVTQYF.